The 23 T cell receptor beta chains reported below all come from one sample, sequenced in a study of T cell responses to AZD1222 COVID-19 vaccine. Profiling relied on immunoSEQ multiplex PCR, and the TCRdb table lists in-frame clones only, not all of them. The sample includes 100,000 to 150,000 clones, roughly 94% of them seen just once. Sequencing was performed on peripheral blood, taken on day 0 of AZD1222 vaccination. These TCRs come from an adult in good health.

The J gene is TRBJ1-1, the V gene TRBV29-1; TRBD1 is a possible D gene (6 bases). CDR3 length equals 12 residues. CDR1 and CDR2 (germline): SQVTM, ANQGSEA. V was trimmed by 4 bases and J by 3 bases, leaving 9 bases between them. Here the CDR3 reads CSVVKGDTEAFF. In DNA form, the CDR3 reads TGCAGCGTTGTAAAGGGGGACACTGAAGCTTTCTTT. Full variable domain (outside the CDR3, taken from reference TRBV29-1 and TRBJ1-1): SAVISQKPSRDICQRGTSLTIQCQVDSQVTMMFWYRQQPGQSLTLIATANQGSEATYESGFVIDKFPISRPNLTFSTLTVSNMSPEDSSIYLCSVVKGDTEAFFGQGTRLTVV.

The V call is TRBV21-1, the J call TRBJ2-1; TRBD1, the table's D call, lacks a check against the DNA. TRBV21-1 is a pseudogene segment. This CDR3 spans 14 amino acids. The CDR3: CASSKDRPYNEQFF. Here the CDR3 DNA reads TGTGCCAGCAGCAAAGACAGGCCCTACAATGAGCAGTTCTTC.

The gene calls are TRBV10-3 and TRBJ2-7, with D perhaps TRBD2 (6 bases). The CDR3 is made up of 17 amino acids. Trimming took off 0 bases at V and 5 bases at J, with 20 bases between the two ends. Germline CDR1 ENHRY, CDR2 SYGVKD. CDR3 DNA: TGTGCCATCAGTGAGTCGATTACTAGCCCTTACGCTCACGAGCAGTACTTC. As protein: CAISESITSPYAHEQYF.

The gene calls are TRBV5-6 and TRBJ1-1; a weak D match, TRBD1 (5 bases). With 0 bases removed from V and 0 bases from J, the gap between germline ends came to 12 bases. The CDR3 loop spans 16 amino acids. Germline assignment: CDR1 SGHDT and CDR2 YYEEEE. The CDR3 loop reads CASSLGWGGMNTEAFF. CDR3 nucleotides: TGTGCCAGCAGCTTGGGTTGGGGCGGAATGAACACTGAAGCTTTCTTT.

The chain employs TRBV19 and TRBJ2-1; 10 positions match TRBD2. Trimming removed 5 bases from V and 2 bases from J; junction bases left unmatched: 6. The CDR3 loop spans 16 amino acids. CDR1 and CDR2 from the germline V gene are LNHDA and SQIVND (reference sequence). The CDR3 region has the DNA TGTGCCAGTAGTGAATTAGCGGGAGGTACCTACAATGAGCAGTTCTTC. Residues: CASSELAGGTYNEQFF. Looking up the rest from reference TRBV19 and TRBJ2-1 gives the full variable domain: DGGITQSPKYLFRKEGQNVTLSCEQNLNHDAMYWYRQDPGQGLRLIYYSQIVNDFQKGDIAEGYSVSREKKESFPLTVTSAQKNPTAFYLCASSELAGGTYNEQFFGPGTRLTVL.

The V and J genes are TRBV27 and TRBJ2-3, with D possibly matching TRBD1 (5 bases). V lost 2 bases, J lost 2 bases, and 8 bases lay in between. Germline V gene sequence: CDR1 MNHEY, CDR2 SMNVEV (reference sequence). The CDR3 totals 14 residues. Here the CDR3 DNA reads TGTGCCAGCAGTTTACAGGACAACACAGATACGCAGTATTTT. Amino acids: CASSLQDNTDTQYF.

The sample holds one count of this clone. V usage is TRBV28 and J usage is TRBJ2-5; a weak D match, TRBD1 (6 bases). Trimming took 6 bases from V and 4 from J, leaving 15 bases between them. This CDR3 spans 14 amino acids. Germline-derived CDR1 and CDR2 are MDHEN and SYDVKM. The CDR3 reads CASRPPTGAETQYF. The CDR3, as DNA: TGTGCCAGCAGACCGCCGACAGGTGCAGAGACCCAGTACTTC.

V is TRBV27 and J is TRBJ1-3; possible D gene TRBD1, 5 bases. Trimming took 3 bases from V and 2 from J, leaving 8 bases between them. Germline V gene data show CDR1 as MNHEY and CDR2 as SMNVEV (reference sequence). The CDR3 is 14 amino acids. CDR3 residues: CASSLSGPGNTIYF. CDR3 coding DNA: TGTGCCAGCAGTTTGTCGGGGCCTGGAAACACCATATATTTT.

Here the CDR3 DNA reads TGTGCCAGCAGTTTGAAGCGGGAGCGGAATGAGCAGTTCTTC. Its protein product is CASSLKRERNEQFF. The chain combines TRBV28 with TRBJ2-1; 8 bases are shared with TRBD2. With V trimmed by 3 bases and J by 7 bases, 5 bases remained unmatched. This CDR3 has 14 amino acids. Germline V gene lookup returns CDR1 MDHEN and CDR2 SYDVKM.

In this sample, this clone turned up once. The chain carries TRBV18 and TRBJ1-4; D is possibly TRBD1 (6 bases). This CDR3 comprises 13 residues. The V gene's germline CDR1 is KGHSH and CDR2 LQKENI. CDR3 residues: CAGGGGLNEKLFF. As DNA, the CDR3 is TGTGCAGGGGGAGGAGGACTTAATGAAAAACTGTTTTTT.

This chain connects TRBV27 to TRBJ1-1; TRBD1 aligns across 8 bases. V dropped 8 bases and J dropped 0; count of bases not matched to a gene: 8. Germline-derived CDR1 and CDR2 are MNHEY and SMNVEV (reference sequence). There are 15 residues in the CDR3. The chain's CDR3 is CASRGTGLMNTEAFF. The CDR3 DNA sequence: TGTGCCAGCCGCGGGACAGGCTTAATGAACACTGAAGCTTTCTTT.

The V call is TRBV7-7, the J call TRBJ2-5; 8 bases align to TRBD1. V dropped 1 base and J dropped 5; count of bases not matched to a gene: 6. From germline, CDR1 is SSHAT and CDR2 FNYEAQ (reference sequence). The CDR3 is 15 amino acids. The chain's CDR3 is CASSLGTGLRETQYF. In nucleotides, the CDR3 is TGTGCCAGCAGCTTAGGGACAGGGCTACGGGAGACCCAGTACTTC.

This chain links TRBV6-5 with TRBJ2-1; 7 positions agree with TRBD1. The length of the CDR3 is 15 residues. The germline V gene encodes CDR1 MNHEY and CDR2 SVGAGI. V was clipped by 6 bases and J by 7 bases; unmatched bases: 12. CDR3 in amino acids: CASRTGVNYGNEQFF. The CDR3 DNA is TGTGCCAGCAGAACAGGGGTCAACTATGGGAATGAGCAGTTCTTC.

The chain recombines TRBV14 with TRBJ1-4; D is undetermined. Deletions cut 2 bases from V and 7 bases from J, with 2 bases between. Germline CDR1 and CDR2: SGHDN and FVKESK. The CDR3 runs to 11 residues. The CDR3 protein is CASSQFEKLFF. The CDR3, as DNA: TGTGCCAGCAGCCAATTTGAAAAACTGTTTTTT.

V is TRBV28 and J is TRBJ2-7, with 9 bases lining up with TRBD1. From germline, CDR1 is MDHEN and CDR2 SYDVKM. The CDR3 sequence is 14 residues long. The V segment lost 10 bases and the J segment 1 base; nucleotides outside the gene matches: 8. The CDR3: CATKGQGTSYEQYF. CDR3 coding DNA: TGTGCCACCAAGGGACAGGGAACATCCTACGAGCAGTACTTC.

The rearrangement uses TRBV5-8 and TRBJ1-1; no definite D call. CDR3 length equals 12 residues. Trimming stripped 2 bases from V and 10 bases from J, with 12 bases between. CDR1 and CDR2 from the germline V gene are SGHTS and YDEGEE. CDR3 amino acids: CASSFPPQTAFF. In DNA, the CDR3 is TGTGCCAGCAGCTTTCCCCCCCAGACAGCTTTCTTT.

The chain employs TRBV30 and TRBJ2-5; TRBD2 matches at 13 bases. J was trimmed by 1 base and V by 2 bases; bases with no gene match: 7. The germline CDR1 and CDR2 sequences are GTSNPN and SVGIG (reference sequence). The CDR3 consists of 17 residues. This chain's CDR3 is CAWSTGLAGITQETQYF. Written as DNA, the CDR3 is TGTGCCTGGAGTACGGGACTAGCGGGGATAACCCAAGAGACCCAGTACTTC.

The chain joins TRBV7-8 to TRBJ2-7; TRBD2 aligns across 11 bases. Germline V gene sequence: CDR1 SGHVS, CDR2 FQNEAQ. J gave up 1 base and V 6 bases, and 17 bases lay outside the gene matches. CDR3 size: 19 residues. This CDR3 reads CASRLPLGLAGPPSYEQYF. The CDR3 bases are TGTGCCAGCAGACTCCCCCTCGGACTAGCGGGCCCACCTTCCTACGAGCAGTACTTC.

The CDR3 is CASSEGGSGTQYF. In DNA form, the CDR3 reads TGCGCCAGCAGTGAGGGCGGGAGCGGTACGCAGTATTTT. The rearrangement links TRBV10-1 to TRBJ2-3; TRBD2 aligns across 7 bases. V lost 2 bases and J lost 8; bases outside the gene matches: 4. Germline lookup yields CDR1 WNHNN and CDR2 SYGVQD (reference sequence). The length of the CDR3 is 13 residues.

CDR3: CASRPRGSGNTIYF. As DNA, the CDR3 is TGTGCCAGCAGACCCAGGGGATCTGGAAACACCATATATTTT. The V call is TRBV3-1 (or the pseudogene TRBV3-2), the J call TRBJ1-3; maybe TRBD1 (6 bases). Looked up from germline, CDR1 is LGHDT and CDR2 is YNNKEL (reference sequence). V was pared by 6 bases and J by 1 base, with 10 bases between. This CDR3 contains 14 residues.

This clone is a singleton in its sample. The genes are TRBV30 and TRBJ2-1; perhaps TRBD2 as D (6 bases). This CDR3 has 14 amino acids. CDR1 and CDR2 (germline): GTSNPN, SVGIG (reference sequence). V was cut by 2 bases and J by 4 bases, with 12 bases left in between. In DNA form, the CDR3 reads TGTGCCTGGAGTCCTATAGCGGAGTACAATGAGCAGTTCTTC. Translation gives CAWSPIAEYNEQFF.

The V call is TRBV2, the J call TRBJ1-2; D is uncertain. V was shortened by 3 bases and J by 4 bases, with 9 bases between the two germline ends. The germline gives CDR1 SNHLY, CDR2 FYNNEI. The CDR3 has 13 amino acids. The CDR3 DNA is TGTGCCAGCAGTGATCGACAACCCTATGGCTACACCTTC. It translates to CASSDRQPYGYTF.

V usage is TRBV5-5 and J usage is TRBJ2-7; 7 bases match TRBD1. The V gene end was trimmed by 2 bases and the J gene end by 4 bases; junction bases not matched to a gene: 12. Germline V gene sequence: CDR1 SGHKS, CDR2 YYEKEE (reference sequence). The CDR3 length is 16 residues. CDR3 amino acids: CASSFSTGAVGYEQYF. Written as DNA, the CDR3 is TGTGCCAGCAGCTTTTCTACAGGGGCCGTTGGGTACGAGCAGTACTTC.